Listed below are T cell receptor beta chains from one sample, sequenced in a study of T cell repertoires in cytomegalovirus infection. TCRdb fed the reads into MiXCR, producing one record per CDR3 protein. The sample lists 250,000 to 300,000 distinct CDR3 sequences, roughly 26% occurring once. Input material: PBMCs. The receptor set was obtained from a human donor in good health (CMV status not recorded). Some clones in this sample may be carry-over from other donors' samples. Both conserved end residues are part of each CDR3. A D gene is named only where the DNA matches it firmly. A clone size is listed for some rows: how often the clone was seen (once, few, many), or a class if it is expanded.

clone size: many; D gene: TRBD1; J gene: TRBJ1-2; V gene: TRBV7-9; CDR3 DNA: TGTGCCAGCAGCCCGGGACAGCGGTATGGCTACACCTTC; CDR3 protein: CASSPGQRYGYTF
clone size: NA; D gene: TRBD1; J gene: TRBJ1-2; V gene: TRBV6-6; CDR3 DNA: TGTGCCAGCAGTTACTCGGGAAAGGACAGGGCTTATGGCTACACCTTC; CDR3 protein: CASSYSGKDRAYGYTF
clone size: NA; D gene: TRBD2; J gene: TRBJ2-5; V gene: TRBV29-1; CDR3 DNA: TGCAGCGCCTACATCGGGGGGGGGCAAGAGACCCAGTACTTC; CDR3 protein: CSAYIGGGQETQYF
clone size: many; D gene: TRBD2; J gene: TRBJ2-1; V gene: TRBV11-2; CDR3 DNA: TGTGCCAGCAGCTCGGAGATTAGAAGACTAGCGGGATCGGATGAGCAGTTCTTC; CDR3 protein: CASSSEIRRLAGSDEQFF
clone size: many; D gene: TRBD2; J gene: TRBJ2-1; V gene: TRBV7-2; CDR3 DNA: TGTGCCAGCAAAAGAGGCACGGGACTAGACTATAGTGAGCAGTTCTTC; CDR3 protein: CASKRGTGLDYSEQFF
clone size: many; D gene: NA; J gene: TRBJ2-7; V gene: TRBV10-3; CDR3 DNA: TGTGCCATCAGTGACCCGGGACTCACTCTATCCTACGAGCAGTACTTC; CDR3 protein: CAISDPGLTLSYEQYF
clone size: few; D gene: NA; J gene: TRBJ2-3; V gene: TRBV6-5; CDR3 DNA: TGTGCCAGCAGTTATGGGCCCATAGGCGATACGCAGTATTTT; CDR3 protein: CASSYGPIGDTQYF
clone size: NA; D gene: TRBD1; J gene: TRBJ2-3; V gene: TRBV6-5; CDR3 DNA: TGTGCCAGCAGGACAGGGTTTACGCAGTATTTT; CDR3 protein: CASRTGFTQYF
clone size: few; D gene: NA; J gene: TRBJ1-3; V gene: TRBV2; CDR3 DNA: TGTGCCAGCAGTGAAGAGGGGGAAGCTGGAAACACCATATATTTT; CDR3 protein: CASSEEGEAGNTIYF
clone size: few; D gene: TRBD1; J gene: TRBJ2-3; V gene: TRBV11-2; CDR3 DNA: TGTGCCAGCAGCAACCCAGGGGGCCCAGATACGCAGTATTTT; CDR3 protein: CASSNPGGPDTQYF
clone size: NA; D gene: NA; J gene: TRBJ1-5; V gene: TRBV19; CDR3 DNA: TGTGCCAGTAGTATCAAAGGGAATCAGCCCCAGCATTTT; CDR3 protein: CASSIKGNQPQHF
clone size: NA; D gene: NA; J gene: TRBJ2-7; V gene: TRBV6-1; CDR3 DNA: TGTGCCAGCAGTGATCGAGGGGGGAGCTCCTACGAGCAGTACTTC; CDR3 protein: CASSDRGGSSYEQYF
clone size: many; D gene: NA; J gene: TRBJ1-5; V gene: TRBV7-2; CDR3 DNA: TGTGCCAGCAGCTTGGGCCTGCTGAGGGGGTGGGATTTAGCTCAGCCCCAGCATTTT; CDR3 protein: CASSLGLLRGWDLAQPQHF
clone size: many; D gene: TRBD2; J gene: TRBJ2-2; V gene: TRBV7-2; CDR3 DNA: TGTGCCAGCATGGGATGGGGGGGAGGGCCTGGAACCGGGGAGCTGTTTTTT; CDR3 protein: CASMGWGGGPGTGELFF
clone size: few; D gene: NA; J gene: TRBJ2-7; V gene: TRBV29-1; CDR3 DNA: TGCAGCGCCGGGAGAACCTCCTACGAGCAGTACTTC; CDR3 protein: CSAGRTSYEQYF
clone size: many; D gene: TRBD1; J gene: TRBJ1-5; V gene: TRBV27; CDR3 DNA: TGTGCCAGCAGTTCGACAGGGACGGCGTCGTCCCAGCATTTT; CDR3 protein: CASSSTGTASSQHF
clone size: many; D gene: NA; J gene: TRBJ2-1; V gene: TRBV7-2; CDR3 DNA: TGTGCCAGCAGCTTACTGGGACTCGACTACAATGAGCAGTTCTTC; CDR3 protein: CASSLLGLDYNEQFF
clone size: many; D gene: TRBD2; J gene: TRBJ2-5; V gene: TRBV7-6; CDR3 DNA: TGTGCCAGCAGCCCTGGGACTAGGGCACAAGAGACCCAGTACTTC; CDR3 protein: CASSPGTRAQETQYF
clone size: few; D gene: NA; J gene: TRBJ2-7; V gene: TRBV12-3/TRBV12-4; CDR3 DNA: TGTGCCAGCAGGCCCGGGACAAAGTACGAGCAGTACTTC; CDR3 protein: CASRPGTKYEQYF
clone size: few; D gene: NA; J gene: TRBJ1-2; V gene: TRBV29-1; CDR3 DNA: TGCAGCGTTGAGCCGAACCTCTATGGCTACACCTTC; CDR3 protein: CSVEPNLYGYTF
clone size: few; D gene: NA; J gene: TRBJ2-5; V gene: TRBV12-3/TRBV12-4; CDR3 DNA: TGTGCCAGCAGTCCCGGCGCGGAGACCCAGTACTTC; CDR3 protein: CASSPGAETQYF
clone size: NA; D gene: TRBD1; J gene: TRBJ2-3; V gene: TRBV20-1; CDR3 DNA: TGCAGTGCTAGGGGGGGACAGGGTGTCACAGATACGCAGTATTTT; CDR3 protein: CSARGGQGVTDTQYF